This note documents a single T cell receptor (beta chain) sequence. These data originate in a study of monozygotic twins with inflammatory bowel disease. Someone took a 2.5 ml blood sample from each of the donors. The CDR3 contains 16 residues. Germline CDR1 SGHNT, CDR2 YENEEA. The team made cDNA by running eight separate reactions for each sample. With around 15 and 9 cycles respectively, two nested PCRs were carried out on TCRalpha and TCRbeta cDNA. TCRdb re-called the 5' RACE reads and catalogs CDR3 proteins one per entry, DNA excluded. The specimen's table records more than 350,000 distinct CDR3 sequences.

The sequenced sample consisted of blood. The chain joins TRBV11-3 to TRBJ2-1; TCRdb lists TRBD2, though no DNA is available to test this call. This clonotype originated in a human donor with ulcerative colitis or Crohn's disease, or a healthy co-twin of an affected twin (not recorded which). The chain's CDR3 is CASSLTSGATYNEQFF.